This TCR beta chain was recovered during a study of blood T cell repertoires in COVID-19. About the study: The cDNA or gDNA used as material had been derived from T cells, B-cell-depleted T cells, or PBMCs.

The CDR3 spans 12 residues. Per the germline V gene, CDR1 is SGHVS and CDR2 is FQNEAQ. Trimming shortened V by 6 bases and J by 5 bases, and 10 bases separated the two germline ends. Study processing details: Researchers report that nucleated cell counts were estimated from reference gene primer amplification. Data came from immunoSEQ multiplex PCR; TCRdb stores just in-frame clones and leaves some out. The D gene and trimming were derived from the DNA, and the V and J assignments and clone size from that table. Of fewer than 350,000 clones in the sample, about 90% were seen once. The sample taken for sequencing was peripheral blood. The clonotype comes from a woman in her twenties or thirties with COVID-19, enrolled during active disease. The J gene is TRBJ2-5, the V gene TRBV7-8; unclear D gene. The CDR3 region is CASRLNEETQYF. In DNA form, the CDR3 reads TGTGCCAGCAGATTGAATGAGGAGACCCAGTACTTC.